This TCR beta chain was obtained from a study of control samples from healthy donors and cancer patients. Assay used: immunoSEQ multiplex PCR; TCRdb lists only in-frame clones, some missing. The sample records roughly 150,000 clones, around nine tenths being singletons. CDR3 size: 14 residues. The germline gives CDR1 SGDLS, CDR2 YYNGEE. With V trimmed by 4 bases and J by 5 bases, 4 bases remained unmatched. This receptor was taken from a man younger than 30 in good health. V usage is TRBV9 and J usage is TRBJ2-5, with TRBD2 matching 11 bases. Input material: blood. The CDR3 DNA sequence: TGTGCCAGCAGCCTCTCTAGCGGGGGGGAGACCCAGTACTTC. Translation gives CASSLSSGGETQYF.